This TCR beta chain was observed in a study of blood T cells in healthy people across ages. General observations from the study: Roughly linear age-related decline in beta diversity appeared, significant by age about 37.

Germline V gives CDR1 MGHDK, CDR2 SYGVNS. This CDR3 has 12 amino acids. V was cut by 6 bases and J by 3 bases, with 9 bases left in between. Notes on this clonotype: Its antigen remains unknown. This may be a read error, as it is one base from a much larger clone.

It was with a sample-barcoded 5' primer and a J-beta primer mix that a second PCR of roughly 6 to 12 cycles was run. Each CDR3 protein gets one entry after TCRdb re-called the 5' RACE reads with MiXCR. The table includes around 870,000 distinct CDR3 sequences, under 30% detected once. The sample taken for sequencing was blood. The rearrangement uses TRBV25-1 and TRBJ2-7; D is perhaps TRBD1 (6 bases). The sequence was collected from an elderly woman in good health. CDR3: CASSGQCYEQYF. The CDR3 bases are TGTGCCAGCAGCGGACAGTGCTACGAGCAGTACTTC.